This T cell receptor (beta chain) derives from a study of T cells in Graves' hyperthyroidism and ophthalmopathy. Germline lookup yields CDR1 SGHKS and CDR2 YYEKEE (reference sequence). Trimming took off 6 bases at V and 13 bases at J, with 23 bases between the two ends. This CDR3 is built from 15 residues. This clonotype occurred a few times. RNA transcripts were the template for amplifying TCR beta CDR3 regions. TCR CDR3 regions were first amplified by RT-PCR with HTBI primers. One entry per CDR3 protein results from TCRdb running MiXCR on the multiplex PCR reads. The sample shows over 500,000 distinct CDR3 sequences, around 15% of them seen only once.

This rearrangement joins TRBV5-5 to TRBJ1-6, with D unclear. This receptor was obtained from a middle-aged woman with Graves' hyperthyroidism. Sequences were obtained from blood. The CDR3 reads CASTKFIDAEIPLHF. CDR3 bases: TGTGCCAGCACCAAATTTATTGACGCGGAAATTCCCCTCCACTTT.